This T cell receptor beta chain appears in the sequencing data of a study of identical twins. TCRdb independently ran MiXCR on the 5' RACE reads; one entry per CDR3 protein. The sample carries roughly 630,000 distinct CDR3 sequences, about 7.6% recorded once. V shed 8 bases and J 3 bases; nucleotides not matched to a gene: 6. Germline V gene sequence: CDR1 DFQATT, CDR2 SNEGSKA (reference sequence). CDR3 length: 13 residues. This clonotype was detected only a few times. The data were also submitted as part of a second study, on yellow fever vaccine responses in identical twins.

Sequenced material: PBMCs. This receptor was identified in a young woman in good health. The chain couples TRBV20-1 to TRBJ2-5; 10 bases agree with TRBD2. CDR3 region: CSPTGLAEETQYF. The CDR3 coding sequence is TGCAGTCCCACCGGACTAGCGGAAGAGACCCAGTACTTC.